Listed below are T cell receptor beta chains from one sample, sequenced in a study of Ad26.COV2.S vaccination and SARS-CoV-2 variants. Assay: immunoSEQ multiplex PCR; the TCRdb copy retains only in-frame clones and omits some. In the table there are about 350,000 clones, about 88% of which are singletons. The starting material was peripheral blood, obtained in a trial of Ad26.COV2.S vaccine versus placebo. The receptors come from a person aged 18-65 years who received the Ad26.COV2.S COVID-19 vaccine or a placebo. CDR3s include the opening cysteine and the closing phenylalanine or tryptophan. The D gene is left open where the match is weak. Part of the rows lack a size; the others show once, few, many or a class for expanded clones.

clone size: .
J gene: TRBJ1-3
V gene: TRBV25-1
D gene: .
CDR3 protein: CASMGPLRNTIYF
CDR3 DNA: TGTGCCAGCATGGGCCCCCTCCGGAACACCATATATTTT

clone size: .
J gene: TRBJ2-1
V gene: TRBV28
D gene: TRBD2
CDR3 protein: CASSLIAGGDEQFF
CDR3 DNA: TGTGCCAGCAGTCTGATAGCGGGAGGGGATGAGCAGTTCTTC

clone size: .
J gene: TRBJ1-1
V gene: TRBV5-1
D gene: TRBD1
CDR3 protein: CASSYQGQVEAFF
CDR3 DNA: TGCGCCAGCAGCTACCAAGGACAGGTTGAAGCTTTCTTT

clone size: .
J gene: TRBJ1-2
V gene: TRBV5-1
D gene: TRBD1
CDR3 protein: CASSSPGQGQSGYTF
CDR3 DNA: TGCGCCAGCAGCTCACCGGGACAGGGACAGAGCGGCTACACCTTC

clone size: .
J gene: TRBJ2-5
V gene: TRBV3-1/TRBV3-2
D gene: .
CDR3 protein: CASSQFSGRETQYF
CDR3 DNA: TGTGCCAGCAGCCAATTTAGCGGTCGGGAGACCCAGTACTTC

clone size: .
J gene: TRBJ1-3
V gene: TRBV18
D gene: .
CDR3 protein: CASSPVGGSAPGNTIYF
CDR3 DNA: TGTGCCAGCTCACCCGTGGGCGGCTCAGCACCTGGAAACACCATATATTTT

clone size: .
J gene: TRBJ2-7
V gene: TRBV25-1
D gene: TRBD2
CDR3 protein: CASRKSLAGDGGEQYF
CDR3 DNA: TGTGCCAGCAGGAAATCATTAGCGGGAGACGGTGGCGAGCAGTACTTC

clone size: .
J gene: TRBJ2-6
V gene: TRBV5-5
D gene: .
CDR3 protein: CASSFSPSGANVLTF
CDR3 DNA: TGTGCCAGCAGCTTCAGCCCCTCTGGGGCCAACGTCCTGACTTTC

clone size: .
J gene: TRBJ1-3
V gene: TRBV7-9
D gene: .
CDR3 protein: CASSLSGESSGNTIYF
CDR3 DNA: TGTGCCAGCAGCTTAAGTGGGGAGAGCTCTGGAAACACCATATATTTT

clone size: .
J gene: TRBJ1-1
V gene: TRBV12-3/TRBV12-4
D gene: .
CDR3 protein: CASRLDTEAFF
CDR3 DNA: TGTGCCAGCAGGCTAGACACTGAAGCTTTCTTT

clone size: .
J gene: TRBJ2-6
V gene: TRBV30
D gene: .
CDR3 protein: CAWVEYSGANVLTF
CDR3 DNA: TGTGCCTGGGTAGAGTACTCTGGGGCCAACGTCCTGACTTTC

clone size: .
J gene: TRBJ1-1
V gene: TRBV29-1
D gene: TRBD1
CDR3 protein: CSVDRGGNTEAFF
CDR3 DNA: TGCAGCGTGGACAGGGGGGGGAACACTGAAGCTTTCTTT

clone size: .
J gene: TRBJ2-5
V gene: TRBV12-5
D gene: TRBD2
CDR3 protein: CASGIGGLETQYF
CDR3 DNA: TGTGCTAGTGGTATCGGGGGGTTGGAGACCCAGTACTTC

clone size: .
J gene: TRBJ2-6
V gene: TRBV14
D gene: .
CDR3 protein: CASSQGARGANVLTF
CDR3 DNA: TGTGCCAGCAGCCAGGGGGCGAGGGGGGCCAACGTCCTGACTTTC

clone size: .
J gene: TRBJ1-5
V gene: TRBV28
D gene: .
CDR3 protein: CASSFRGAPANQPQHF
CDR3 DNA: TGTGCCAGCAGTTTCCGGGGGGCCCCGGCCAATCAGCCCCAGCATTTT

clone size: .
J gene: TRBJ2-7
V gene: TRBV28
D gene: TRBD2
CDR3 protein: CASSLNRAGVVYEQYF
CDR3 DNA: TGTGCCAGCAGTTTAAATAGGGCGGGAGTGGTCTACGAGCAGTACTTC

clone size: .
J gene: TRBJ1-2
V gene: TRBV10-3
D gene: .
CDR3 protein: CAISEGAIGGYTF
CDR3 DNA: TGTGCCATCAGTGAGGGGGCTATCGGTGGCTACACCTTC

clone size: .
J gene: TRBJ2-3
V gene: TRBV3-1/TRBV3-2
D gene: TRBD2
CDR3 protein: CASSLAGLSTDTQYF
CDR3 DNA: TGTGCCAGCAGCCTAGCGGGCCTGAGCACAGATACGCAGTATTTT

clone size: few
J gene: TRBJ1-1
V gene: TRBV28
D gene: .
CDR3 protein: CASKGSLPEAFF
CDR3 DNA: TGTGCCAGCAAGGGGAGCCTCCCTGAAGCTTTCTTT

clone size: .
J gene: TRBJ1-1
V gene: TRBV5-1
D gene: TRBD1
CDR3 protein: CASSTGAGGAEAFF
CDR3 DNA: TGCGCCAGCAGCACAGGGGCCGGGGGCGCTGAAGCTTTCTTT

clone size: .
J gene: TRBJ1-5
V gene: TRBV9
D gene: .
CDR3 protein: CASSVDPGQRQPQHF
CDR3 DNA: TGTGCCAGCAGCGTAGATCCGGGACAACGGCAGCCCCAGCATTTT

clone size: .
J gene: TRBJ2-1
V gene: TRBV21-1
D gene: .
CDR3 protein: CASSTQKPGEQFF
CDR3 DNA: TGTGCCAGCAGCACCCAAAAACCGGGCGAGCAGTTCTTC

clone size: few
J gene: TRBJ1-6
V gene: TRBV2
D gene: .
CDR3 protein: CASSDSPRYNSPLHF
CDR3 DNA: TGTGCCAGCAGTGATTCGCCCAGATATAATTCACCCCTCCACTTT

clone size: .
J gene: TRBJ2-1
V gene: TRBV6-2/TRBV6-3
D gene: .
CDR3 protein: CASSKGLLYNEQFF
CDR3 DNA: TGTGCCAGCAGTAAAGGCCTACTCTACAATGAGCAGTTCTTC

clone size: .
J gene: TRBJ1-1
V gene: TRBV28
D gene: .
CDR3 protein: CASIQGGRTEAFF
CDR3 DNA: TGTGCCAGCATCCAGGGAGGGAGGACTGAAGCTTTCTTT

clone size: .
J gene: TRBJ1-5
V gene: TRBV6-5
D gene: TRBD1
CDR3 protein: CASSSGQGGQPQHF
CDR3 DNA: TGTGCCAGCAGTTCAGGACAGGGAGGTCAGCCCCAGCATTTT

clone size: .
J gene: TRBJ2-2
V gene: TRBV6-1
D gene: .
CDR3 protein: CASSEQPMDTGELFF
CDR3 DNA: TGTGCCAGCAGTGAACAACCCATGGACACCGGGGAGCTGTTTTTT

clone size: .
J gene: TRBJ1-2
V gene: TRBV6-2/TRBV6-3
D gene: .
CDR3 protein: CASSSGGVYYGYTF
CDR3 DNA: TGTGCCAGCAGTTCAGGAGGGGTGTACTATGGCTACACCTTC

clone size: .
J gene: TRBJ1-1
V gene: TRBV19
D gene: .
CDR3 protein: CASMGPAEAFF
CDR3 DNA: TGTGCCAGTATGGGGCCGGCTGAAGCTTTCTTT

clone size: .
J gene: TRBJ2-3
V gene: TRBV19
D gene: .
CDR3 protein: CASSAFPGSTDTQYF
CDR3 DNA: TGTGCCAGTAGTGCCTTCCCGGGATCCACAGATACGCAGTATTTT

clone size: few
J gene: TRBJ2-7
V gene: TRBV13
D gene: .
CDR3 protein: CASSLGGRSYEQYF
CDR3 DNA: TGTGCCAGCAGCCTCGGGGGGCGATCCTACGAGCAGTACTTC

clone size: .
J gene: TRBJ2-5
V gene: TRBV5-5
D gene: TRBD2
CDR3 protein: CASSFTGGPETQYF
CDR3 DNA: TGTGCCAGCAGCTTTACGGGGGGGCCGGAGACCCAGTACTTC

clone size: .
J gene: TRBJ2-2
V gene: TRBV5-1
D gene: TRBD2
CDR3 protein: CASRVGGVNTGELFF
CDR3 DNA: TGCGCCAGCAGAGTTGGGGGGGTCAACACCGGGGAGCTGTTTTTT

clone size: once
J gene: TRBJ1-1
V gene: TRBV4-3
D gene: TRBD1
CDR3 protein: CASSQLPRGGIGTEAFF
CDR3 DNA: TGCGCCAGCAGCCAACTACCGCGAGGGGGCATCGGGACTGAAGCTTTCTTT

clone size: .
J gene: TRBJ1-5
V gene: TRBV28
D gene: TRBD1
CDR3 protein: CASRRDSFYSNQPQHF
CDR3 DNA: TGTGCCAGCAGACGGGACAGCTTCTATAGCAATCAGCCCCAGCATTTT

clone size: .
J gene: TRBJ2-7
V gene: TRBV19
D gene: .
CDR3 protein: CATGQGGEQYF
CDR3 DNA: TGTGCCACCGGACAGGGAGGGGAGCAGTACTTC

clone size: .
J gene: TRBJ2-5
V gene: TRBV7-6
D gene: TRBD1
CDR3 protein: CASSRQGAQETQYF
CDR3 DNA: TGTGCCAGCAGCCGACAGGGGGCTCAAGAGACCCAGTACTTC

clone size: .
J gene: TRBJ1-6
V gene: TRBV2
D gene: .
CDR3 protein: CASSDLRGGHSPLHF
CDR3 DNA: TGTGCCAGCAGTGACCTTAGAGGGGGGCATTCACCCCTCCACTTT

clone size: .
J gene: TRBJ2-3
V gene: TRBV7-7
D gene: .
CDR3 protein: CASSLDLADTQYF
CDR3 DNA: TGTGCTAGCAGCTTAGACCTAGCAGATACGCAGTATTTT

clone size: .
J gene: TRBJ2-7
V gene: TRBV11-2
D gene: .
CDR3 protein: CASSQDGYEQYF
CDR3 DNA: TGTGCCAGCAGCCAGGACGGCTACGAGCAGTACTTC

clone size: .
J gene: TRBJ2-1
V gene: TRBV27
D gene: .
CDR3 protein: CASRGSWRYNEQFF
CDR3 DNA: TGTGCCAGCCGGGGGAGTTGGAGATACAATGAGCAGTTCTTC

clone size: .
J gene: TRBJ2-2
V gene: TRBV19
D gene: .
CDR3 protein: CASSIGSPTRELFF
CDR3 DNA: TGTGCCAGTAGTATTGGCTCCCCCACCCGGGAGCTGTTTTTT

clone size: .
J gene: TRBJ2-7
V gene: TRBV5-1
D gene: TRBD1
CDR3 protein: CASSNGTATYEQYF
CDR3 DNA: TGCGCCAGCAGCAACGGGACAGCGACCTACGAGCAGTACTTC

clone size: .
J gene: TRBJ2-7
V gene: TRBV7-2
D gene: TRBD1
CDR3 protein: CASSPTRDRATYEQYF
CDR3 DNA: TGTGCCAGCAGCCCGACTAGGGACAGGGCCACCTACGAGCAGTACTTC

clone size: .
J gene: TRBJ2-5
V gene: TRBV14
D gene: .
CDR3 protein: CASRRAETQYF
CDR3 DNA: TGTGCCAGCAGACGTGCGGAGACCCAGTACTTC

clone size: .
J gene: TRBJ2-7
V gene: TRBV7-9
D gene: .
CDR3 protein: CASSFSSSYEQYF
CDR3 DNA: TGTGCCAGCAGCTTTTCGAGCTCCTACGAGCAGTACTTC

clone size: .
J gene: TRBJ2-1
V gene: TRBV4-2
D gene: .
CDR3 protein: CASSQNERLAYNEQFF
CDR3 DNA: TGTGCCAGCAGCCAGAACGAGCGGCTGGCCTACAATGAGCAGTTCTTC

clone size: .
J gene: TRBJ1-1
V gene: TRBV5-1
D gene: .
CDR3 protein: CASSPGQNTEAFF
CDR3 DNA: TGCGCCAGCAGCCCGGGACAGAACACTGAAGCTTTCTTT

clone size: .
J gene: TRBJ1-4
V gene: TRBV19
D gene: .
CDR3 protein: CASIGTPREKLFF
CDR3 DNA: TGTGCCAGTATCGGGACCCCTAGGGAAAAACTGTTTTTT

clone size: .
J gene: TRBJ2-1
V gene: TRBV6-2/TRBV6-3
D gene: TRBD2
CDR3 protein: CASSLAGDNEQFF
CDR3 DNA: TGTGCCAGCAGCCTAGCGGGGGACAATGAGCAGTTCTTC

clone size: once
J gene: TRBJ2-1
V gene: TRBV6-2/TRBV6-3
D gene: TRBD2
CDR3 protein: CASSFSGSTYNEQFF
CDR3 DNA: TGTGCCAGCAGCTTTAGCGGGAGCACCTACAATGAGCAGTTCTTC

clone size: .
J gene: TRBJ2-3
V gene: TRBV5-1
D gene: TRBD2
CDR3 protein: CASSFPAGGKADTQYF
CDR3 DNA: TGCGCCAGCAGCTTCCCAGCGGGGGGGAAGGCAGATACGCAGTATTTT

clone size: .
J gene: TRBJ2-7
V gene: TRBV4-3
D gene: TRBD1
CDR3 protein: CASSQVGQGNEQYF
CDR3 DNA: TGCGCCAGCAGCCAAGTGGGACAGGGTAACGAGCAGTACTTC

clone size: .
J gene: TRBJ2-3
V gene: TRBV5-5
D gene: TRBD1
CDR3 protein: CASSDGTGRTDTQYF
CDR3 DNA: TGTGCCAGCAGCGACGGGACAGGGAGGACAGATACGCAGTATTTT

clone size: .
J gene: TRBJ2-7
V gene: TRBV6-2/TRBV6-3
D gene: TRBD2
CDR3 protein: CASSSSGASSYEQYF
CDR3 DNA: TGTGCCAGCAGTTCAAGCGGGGCAAGCTCCTACGAGCAGTACTTC